The rows below give T cell receptor beta chains drawn from one sample of a study of T-cell memory formation after mild COVID-19. TCRdb processed the 5' RACE reads anew with MiXCR; each CDR3 protein has one entry. The top ten hold roughly 7.8% of the sample, which has over 500,000 distinct CDR3 sequences, around a sixth seen once. Input material: PBMCs or a T cell subset sorted from them (not recorded which). The receptors were gathered from an adult woman who had mild COVID-19 (a few samples of this study predate the infection). Cell type and time point are not known. The CDR3 runs from the conserved cysteine through the conserved F or W. The D gene is left open where the match is weak. Size tells how often a clone was seen (once, few, many) or the class of an expanded clone, and some rows leave it out.

abundance	d_gene	v_gene	j_gene	CDR3aa	CDR3nt
.	.	TRBV3-1	TRBJ2-7	CASSQSSFDEQYF	TGTGCCAGCAGCCAAAGCAGTTTCGACGAGCAGTACTTC
few	TRBD1	TRBV27	TRBJ2-7	CASSTTGTVYEQYF	TGTGCCAGCAGTACGACCGGGACAGTCTACGAGCAGTACTTC
few	TRBD1	TRBV2	TRBJ2-3	CARTSGQGTDTQYF	TGTGCCAGGACCTCGGGACAGGGCACAGATACGCAGTATTTT
many	.	TRBV6-1	TRBJ2-3	CASSPSRQSTDTQYF	TGTGCCAGCAGTCCCTCTAGACAGAGCACAGATACGCAGTATTTT
.	.	TRBV7-9	TRBJ1-4	CASSLGTETNEKLFF	TGTGCCAGCAGCTTGGGGACGGAAACTAATGAAAAACTGTTTTTT
.	.	TRBV5-1	TRBJ1-2	CASSSTTDSYGYTF	TGCGCCAGCAGCTCAACGACAGACTCCTATGGCTACACCTTC
.	TRBD1	TRBV4-1	TRBJ1-2	CASSQGGGRGHYGYTF	TGCGCCAGCAGCCAAGGAGGTGGCAGGGGGCATTATGGCTACACCTTC
many	TRBD2	TRBV7-9	TRBJ2-1	CASSLYTSGRGEQFF	TGTGCCAGCAGCTTATATACTAGCGGGAGGGGTGAGCAGTTCTTC
.	.	TRBV11-2	TRBJ1-1	CASSPGPSTFF	TGTGCCAGCAGCCCCGGGCCCTCGACTTTCTTT
few	.	TRBV11-2	TRBJ1-1	CASSVNPIQGMNTEAFF	TGTGCCAGCAGCGTTAATCCCATCCAGGGCATGAACACTGAAGCTTTCTTT
few	TRBD2	TRBV12-3/TRBV12-4	TRBJ2-3	CASRELAGTDTQYF	TGTGCCAGCAGGGAACTAGCGGGGACAGATACGCAGTATTTT
few	TRBD1	TRBV5-1	TRBJ2-2	CASKTRGPSNTGELFF	TGCGCCAGCAAGACCAGGGGGCCTTCAAACACCGGGGAGCTGTTTTTT
.	.	TRBV15	TRBJ2-2	CATSRDSARNTGELFF	TGTGCCACCAGCAGAGATAGCGCCCGAAACACCGGGGAGCTGTTTTTT
.	.	TRBV4-3	TRBJ1-6	CASSQDRGVGPPLHF	TGCGCCAGCAGCCAAGATCGGGGGGTAGGTCCACCCCTCCACTTT
.	TRBD1	TRBV6-1	TRBJ2-1	CASPGQGRNEQFF	TGTGCCAGCCCCGGACAGGGGAGAAATGAGCAGTTCTTC
.	TRBD1	TRBV2	TRBJ2-5	CASSQDRWAETQYF	TGTGCCAGCAGTCAGGACAGGTGGGCAGAGACCCAGTACTTC
.	TRBD2	TRBV24-1	TRBJ2-3	CATSKGLAGITDTQYF	TGTGCCACCAGCAAAGGACTAGCGGGAATCACAGATACGCAGTATTTT
.	TRBD2	TRBV11-2	TRBJ2-5	CASSWGEGHLETQYF	TGTGCCAGCAGCTGGGGGGAGGGGCATCTGGAGACCCAGTACTTC
many	.	TRBV7-9	TRBJ1-1	CASSPGMSTEAFF	TGTGCCAGCAGCCCCGGGATGAGCACTGAAGCTTTCTTT
.	.	TRBV20-1	TRBJ1-1	CSAGQPNTEAFF	TGCAGTGCTGGACAGCCGAACACTGAAGCTTTCTTT
.	TRBD1	TRBV18	TRBJ1-4	CASSPDRGTNEKLFF	TGTGCCAGCTCACCGGACAGGGGCACTAATGAAAAACTGTTTTTT
few	TRBD2	TRBV7-6	TRBJ2-5	CASSSESAGPIQHF	TGTGCCAGCAGCTCGGAGTCAGCGGGGCCGATCCAGCACTTC
.	.	TRBV7-3	TRBJ2-3	CASSLIGTSTDTQYF	TGTGCCAGCAGCTTAATAGGGACTAGCACAGATACGCAGTATTTT
many	TRBD2	TRBV5-1	TRBJ2-5	CASSLAGGRIGETQYF	TGCGCCAGCAGCTTGGCTGGCGGGAGGATTGGAGAGACCCAGTACTTC
few	.	TRBV7-2	TRBJ1-2	CASSLVVSEHYGYTF	TGTGCCAGCAGCTTAGTTGTCTCAGAGCACTATGGCTACACCTTC
many	.	TRBV5-1	TRBJ2-1	CASSLEKGIRANEQFF	TGCGCCAGCAGCTTGGAGAAGGGTATTAGGGCCAATGAGCAGTTCTTC
few	.	TRBV5-1	TRBJ2-1	CASSLGPSNANEQFF	TGCGCCAGCAGCCTTGGTCCATCCAATGCCAATGAGCAGTTCTTC
.	.	TRBV7-9	TRBJ1-1	CASSLGGSDGTEAFF	TGTGCCAGCAGCTTAGGAGGGTCGGACGGCACTGAAGCTTTCTTT
many	.	TRBV7-9	TRBJ2-3	CASSRDTDTQYF	TGTGCCAGCAGCCGGGACACAGATACGCAGTATTTT
few	TRBD1	TRBV6-5	TRBJ2-7	CASSEPGTGRDEQYF	TGTGCCAGCAGCGAGCCCGGGACAGGGCGCGACGAGCAGTACTTC
.	.	TRBV30	TRBJ1-6	CAWRPSGSYNSPLHF	TGTGCCTGGAGACCGAGCGGCTCCTATAATTCACCCCTCCACTTT
many	TRBD2	TRBV4-2	TRBJ2-6	CASSLEPGLATGANVLTF	TGTGCCAGCAGCCTCGAACCGGGACTAGCTACTGGGGCCAACGTCCTGACTTTC
.	TRBD1	TRBV12-3/TRBV12-4	TRBJ1-6	CASSMQGVQSPLHF	TGTGCCAGCAGTATGCAGGGGGTTCAATCACCCCTCCACTTT
.	.	TRBV29-1	TRBJ1-2	CSVSRGWGGEIYGYTF	TGCAGCGTTTCCAGAGGGTGGGGAGGGGAGATCTATGGCTACACCTTC
.	TRBD2	TRBV7-2	TRBJ2-2	CASSLVGRAGAVGELFF	TGTGCCAGCAGCTTAGTTGGACGAGCGGGAGCGGTCGGGGAGCTGTTTTTT
many	TRBD1	TRBV5-1	TRBJ2-1	CASSSWTGHSENEQFF	TGCGCCAGCAGCTCCTGGACAGGGCATTCTGAAAATGAGCAGTTCTTC
.	TRBD1	TRBV6-6	TRBJ1-6	CASSYLPGQDFNSPLHF	TGTGCCAGCAGTTACTTACCGGGACAGGATTTTAATTCACCCCTCCACTTT
few	TRBD1	TRBV6-1	TRBJ1-1	CASSAQPGGASEAFF	TGTGCCAGCAGTGCCCAACCAGGGGGCGCATCTGAAGCTTTCTTT
few	.	TRBV12-3/TRBV12-4	TRBJ1-1	CASRGGRAEAFF	TGTGCCAGCAGGGGGGGCCGGGCTGAAGCTTTCTTT
few	.	TRBV5-5	TRBJ2-7	CASSLVIAGVYEQYF	TGTGCCAGCAGCTTGGTTATTGCAGGAGTCTACGAGCAGTACTTC
.	TRBD2	TRBV4-3	TRBJ2-1	CASSQTVAGGYNEQFF	TGCGCCAGCAGCCAGACGGTAGCGGGAGGGTACAATGAGCAGTTCTTC
.	TRBD1	TRBV10-3	TRBJ2-7	CAISEFRDSSYEQYF	TGTGCCATCAGTGAGTTCAGGGACAGCTCCTACGAGCAGTACTTC
.	TRBD1	TRBV3-1	TRBJ2-2	CASSYGTGYTGELFF	TGTGCCAGCAGCTATGGGACAGGATATACCGGGGAGCTGTTTTTT
.	TRBD2	TRBV7-2	TRBJ2-1	CASSQDLLTSGRRNEQFF	TGTGCCAGCAGCCAAGACCTACTTACTAGCGGGAGAAGGAATGAGCAGTTCTTC
few	TRBD2	TRBV6-6	TRBJ2-1	CASSPSGGAANEQFF	TGTGCCAGCAGCCCAAGCGGGGGGGCTGCCAATGAGCAGTTCTTC
few	TRBD1	TRBV7-9	TRBJ2-3	CASSPYDRTGKADTQYF	TGTGCCAGCAGCCCCTACGACCGGACAGGGAAAGCAGATACGCAGTATTTT